This TCR beta chain was sequenced in a study of T cell clonality in common variable immunodeficiency (dated by TCRdb to the mid-2010s). The research as a whole found: According to the authors, figuring out what caused the increased clonality in CVID would require sequencing the repertoires of T cell subpopulations. TCRbeta clonality was higher in CVID subjects than in healthy controls (t-test p = 0.018), and the increase was most characteristic of about a third of subjects. Differences among patients in the CVID cohort limited the correlations between repertoire features and clinical complications. Fewer deletions and N-nucleotide insertions were reportedly observed in CVID TCRbeta sequences, and highly modified clones with 13 or more V deletions were reportedly absent from CVID TCRbeta sequences. Healthy controls shared more TCRbeta clones with each other than CVID subjects shared among themselves (p < 0.0001). Although equal DNA input was used, an average of roughly 85,000 unique sequences per sample was obtained for controls, compared with roughly 33,000 for CVID samples.

This clone occurred many times. No cognate antigen has been identified for it. The sequenced fragment ends 3 residues before the CDR3 boundary, so the rest is inferred from the germline J gene. CVID samples and control samples contributed equivalent amounts of genomic DNA as sequencing input. For every sample, a 60 bp segment covering the rearranged TCRbeta CDR3 region was amplified and then sequenced. The immunoSEQ assay, a bias-corrected multiplex PCR combined with high-throughput sequencing, was used for TCRbeta amplification. As for the original processing: Every unique nucleotide sequence was considered a clone and was annotated with V, D and J genes, copy number and frequency. Sequences were labeled productive if in frame, and non-productive if out of frame or containing stop codons. As previously described, clonality was computed from Shannon's entropy. The predicted amino acid sequences of productive clones were used to derive mean CDR3 Kyte-Doolittle hydropathy. Scaled V gene usage was hierarchically clustered using Manhattan distance and complete linkage with the R hclust function. To assess clone sharing by CDR3 amino acid sequence, 12 repertoires per group were resampled over 100 rounds. The repertoires were searched for over 60 published EBV-specific TCRbeta sequences and nearly 250 published CMV-specific TCRbeta sequences. Analysis left out a couple of CVID samples that produced under 10,000 sequences, so some 45 CVID repertoires remained. Entries here come from immuneACCESS through TCRdb and include only in-frame sequences with V and J called. Some clones fail to appear in such tables; in the studies checked, an unresolved V gene covers under half of the shortfall, and the cause of the remainder is unknown. V and J calls and clone size follow that table, whereas D and trimming were derived from the DNA. This sample has fewer than 40,000 clones in the table, none counted a single time. About 3.8% of the sample lies in the top ten.

The germline V gene specifies SGHTA as CDR1 and FQGNSA as CDR2. The CDR3 goes from the cysteine to the phenylalanine over 13 residues. Of the CDR3's DNA, 30 bases were read; they are in frame from base 1. The germline ends are 6 bases apart after V is trimmed by 1 base and J by 3 bases. Most CVID patients and most healthy controls were of Caucasian heritage. Heparinized peripheral whole blood samples of about 4.5 to 8.5 ml were obtained from each donor. Genomic DNA from adults with common variable immune deficiency (CVID) and from healthy adult controls was used to sequence TCRbeta CDR3 repertoires. A total of some 22 healthy adult volunteers (roughly twelve female and roughly ten male; age range about 23 to 75 years, mean age about 31) were included in the control group. Diluted blood was density-centrifuged over Hypaque 1077 or Ficoll-Paque to isolate peripheral blood mononuclear cells. Genomic DNA was obtained from unsorted mononuclear cells using either Qiagen column purification or a centrifugation-based method.

Sequences were obtained from peripheral blood mononuclear cells. The V and J genes are TRBV7-2 and TRBJ1-2; the D gene is not confidently resolved. This sequence was found in a person aged 18-70 years in good health. CDR3 sequence: CASSLERDYGYTF. Partial CDR3 DNA: TGTGCCAGCAGCTTAGAAAGGGACTATGGC.